Listed below are T cell receptor beta chains from one sample, sequenced in a study of monozygotic twins with inflammatory bowel disease. TCRdb re-called the 5' RACE reads and gives one entry per CDR3 protein, without DNA. This sample's table has roughly 150,000 distinct CDR3 sequences. The specimen was blood. The source is a human donor with ulcerative colitis or Crohn's disease, or a healthy co-twin of an affected twin (not recorded which). CDR3s include the opening cysteine and the closing phenylalanine or tryptophan. Each record gives: J gene, V gene, CDR3 protein.

J gene: TRBJ2-3
V gene: TRBV5-1
CDR3 protein: CASSGRSGNTDTQYF

J gene: TRBJ1-2
V gene: TRBV7-2
CDR3 protein: CASSFRQDRGYTF

J gene: TRBJ2-3
V gene: TRBV7-2
CDR3 protein: CASSPTRTRGRDTQYF

J gene: TRBJ1-3
V gene: TRBV28
CDR3 protein: CASSPGDRVRSGNTIYF

J gene: TRBJ2-1
V gene: TRBV5-1
CDR3 protein: CASSSGEISYNEQFF

J gene: TRBJ1-2
V gene: TRBV6-1
CDR3 protein: CASRRQGAGATYGYTF

J gene: TRBJ2-1
V gene: TRBV14
CDR3 protein: CASSRRRLAGHYNEQFF

J gene: TRBJ2-3
V gene: TRBV12-3/TRBV12-4
CDR3 protein: CASQELAGVADTQYF

J gene: TRBJ2-1
V gene: TRBV28
CDR3 protein: CASSLGGSLTYNEQFF

J gene: TRBJ1-5
V gene: TRBV20-1
CDR3 protein: CSARDGQGMGNQPQHF

J gene: TRBJ2-1
V gene: TRBV5-6
CDR3 protein: CASSFRGLAGNEQFF

J gene: TRBJ2-5
V gene: TRBV5-4
CDR3 protein: CASNVFQETQYF

J gene: TRBJ2-7
V gene: TRBV15
CDR3 protein: CATTRGELAGGGYEQYF

J gene: TRBJ2-7
V gene: TRBV5-1
CDR3 protein: CASSLWTDSYEQYF

J gene: TRBJ2-2
V gene: TRBV9
CDR3 protein: CASSLAAYTGELFF

J gene: TRBJ1-1
V gene: TRBV6-5
CDR3 protein: CASSYGGPFEAFF

J gene: TRBJ1-1
V gene: TRBV7-6
CDR3 protein: CASSPEVRRNTEAFF

J gene: TRBJ2-7
V gene: TRBV5-5
CDR3 protein: CASSLVGRSYEQYF

J gene: TRBJ1-2
V gene: TRBV7-9
CDR3 protein: CASSFQGARDRYTF

J gene: TRBJ2-1
V gene: TRBV7-3
CDR3 protein: CASSFFAGVGAGNEQFF

J gene: TRBJ2-3
V gene: TRBV6-1
CDR3 protein: CASSVSSGASTDTQYF

J gene: TRBJ2-7
V gene: TRBV11-2
CDR3 protein: CASSSGIGGSYEQYF

J gene: TRBJ1-1
V gene: TRBV29-1
CDR3 protein: CSVGWQPNTEAFF

J gene: TRBJ1-1
V gene: TRBV24-1
CDR3 protein: CATSERWNTEAFF

J gene: TRBJ1-5
V gene: TRBV20-1
CDR3 protein: CSAIITGLLGQPQHF

J gene: TRBJ2-1
V gene: TRBV20-1
CDR3 protein: CSARDWGGLTYNEQFF

J gene: TRBJ2-1
V gene: TRBV5-1
CDR3 protein: CASSLVAGAYNEQFF

J gene: TRBJ2-1
V gene: TRBV7-6
CDR3 protein: CASSLGRPPYNEQFF

J gene: TRBJ2-7
V gene: TRBV5-4
CDR3 protein: CASSRDNYEQYF